This is a list of T cell receptor beta chains from one sample in a study of T cell repertoires in cytomegalovirus infection. TCRdb passed the reads through MiXCR, listing each CDR3 protein once. The sample includes approximately 110,000 distinct CDR3 sequences, around 28% seen only once; the top ten take about 81%. Their specific antigens are unknown. The source material was CD8+ T cells from cultured PBMCs, sampled from culture after CMV antigen stimulation. The receptors stem from a human donor in good health (CMV status not recorded). Some clones in this sample may be carry-over from other donors' samples. CDR3s include the opening cysteine and the closing phenylalanine or tryptophan. The order of the fields is D gene, J gene, V gene, clone size, CDR3 protein, CDR3 DNA. A D gene is named only where the DNA matches it firmly. Rows give clone size only sometimes, using once, few, many, or a class for an expanded clone.

-	TRBJ1-1	TRBV12-5	-	CASGDGGHMNTEAFF	TGTGCTAGTGGGGATGGCGGTCACATGAACACTGAAGCTTTCTTT
-	TRBJ1-1	TRBV4-2	many	CASSQESLGGTEAFF	TGTGCCAGCAGCCAAGAAAGTCTAGGGGGAACTGAAGCTTTCTTT
TRBD1	TRBJ2-7	TRBV7-2	few	CASSFRADRSFPGDEQYF	TGTGCCAGCAGTTTCCGAGCGGACAGGTCATTCCCCGGCGACGAGCAGTACTTC
-	TRBJ2-7	TRBV4-2	-	CASSQEVMGFYEQYF	TGTGCCAGCAGCCAAGAAGTGATGGGCTTCTACGAGCAGTACTTC
-	TRBJ2-7	TRBV4-2	-	CASSQDHPKQGANEQYF	TGTGCCAGCAGCCAAGATCACCCCAAACAGGGTGCCAACGAGCAGTACTTC
-	TRBJ2-1	TRBV7-4	few	CASSLLGGFEQFF	TGTGCCAGCAGCTTATTGGGGGGCTTTGAGCAGTTCTTC
TRBD2	TRBJ2-5	TRBV18	once	CASSPPAGLAQETQYF	TGTGCCAGCTCACCACCGGCGGGACTAGCGCAAGAGACCCAGTACTTC
-	TRBJ2-3	TRBV7-6	many	CASSLTERGTDTQYF	TGTGCCAGCAGCTTAACTGAGCGGGGCACAGATACGCAGTATTTT
TRBD2	TRBJ2-7	TRBV10-3	-	CAISEGTSGYSYEQYF	TGTGCCATCAGTGAGGGGACTAGCGGTTATTCCTACGAGCAGTACTTC
-	TRBJ1-2	TRBV4-2	-	CASSQDFAGNYGYTF	TGTGCCAGCAGCCAAGATTTCGCAGGGAACTATGGCTACACCTTC
-	TRBJ1-6	TRBV4-1	-	CASKLSGGYNSPLHF	TGCGCCAGCAAGCTCTCGGGCGGATATAATTCACCCCTCCACTTT
-	TRBJ2-7	TRBV27	-	CASRARAGTNSYEQYF	TGTGCCAGCAGGGCCCGGGCCGGGACAAATTCCTACGAGCAGTACTTC
-	TRBJ1-4	TRBV19	-	CASSFGVATNEKLFF	TGTGCCAGTAGTTTCGGGGTGGCGACTAATGAAAAACTGTTTTTT
-	TRBJ1-6	TRBV11-2	-	CASTEGSRLYNSPLHF	TGTGCCAGCACAGAGGGAAGCCGGCTCTATAATTCACCCCTCCACTTT
TRBD1	TRBJ1-1	TRBV7-9	few	CASSQSTGSRTEAFF	TGTGCCAGCAGCCAATCGACAGGGTCGCGGACTGAAGCTTTCTTT
-	TRBJ2-1	TRBV12-3/TRBV12-4	many	CASSSLYNEQFF	TGTGCCAGCAGTTCTCTCTACAATGAGCAGTTCTTC
TRBD1	TRBJ2-7	TRBV10-3	-	CAIGSQDRDYEQYF	TGTGCCATCGGCTCCCAGGACAGGGACTACGAGCAGTACTTC
TRBD2	TRBJ2-7	TRBV25-1	once	CASIYKGLAHEQYF	TGTGCCAGCATCTACAAGGGACTAGCTCACGAGCAGTACTTC
TRBD1	TRBJ2-7	TRBV27	many	CASSFLGTGSHEQYF	TGTGCCAGCAGCTTTCTGGGGACAGGGAGTCACGAGCAGTACTTC
TRBD1	TRBJ2-7	TRBV7-2	many	CASSSGQFYEQYF	TGTGCCAGCAGCTCGGGACAGTTCTACGAGCAGTACTTC
-	TRBJ1-6	TRBV10-3	-	CASQDTQREAYNSPLHF	TGTGCCAGTCAAGACACGCAAAGGGAGGCCTATAATTCACCCCTCCACTTT
TRBD1	TRBJ2-7	TRBV7-2	-	CASSAWDSTSYEQYF	TGTGCCAGCAGCGCATGGGACAGTACTTCCTACGAGCAGTACTTC
-	TRBJ1-2	TRBV2	-	CASRGDNYGYTF	TGTGCCAGCAGGGGGGATAACTATGGCTACACCTTC
-	TRBJ1-1	TRBV7-6	-	CASSSRGGINTEAFF	TGTGCCAGCAGCTCCCGTGGGGGGATTAACACTGAAGCTTTCTTT
TRBD1	TRBJ1-1	TRBV6-2/TRBV6-3	few	CATLNLGQGIEAFF	TGTGCCACCCTAAACCTGGGACAGGGGATCGAAGCTTTCTTT
-	TRBJ2-1	TRBV7-6	few	CASSPGTSLGNEQFF	TGTGCCAGCAGCCCCGGGACTTCACTAGGGAATGAGCAGTTCTTC
TRBD2	TRBJ2-3	TRBV7-6	many	CASSHPSGGLGDTQYF	TGTGCCAGCAGTCACCCTAGCGGGGGCCTGGGAGATACGCAGTATTTT
TRBD2	TRBJ2-1	TRBV29-1	few	CSVGLAGTNEQFF	TGCAGCGTTGGACTAGCGGGGACCAATGAGCAGTTCTTC
TRBD1	TRBJ2-5	TRBV10-3	-	CAISEPLGVGTGPLEETQYF	TGTGCCATCAGTGAGCCCCTAGGGGTCGGGACAGGCCCATTGGAGGAGACCCAGTACTTC
TRBD1	TRBJ1-2	TRBV7-4	-	CASSLVRQGAFHGYTF	TGTGCCAGCAGCTTAGTTCGACAGGGGGCCTTTCATGGCTACACCTTC
-	TRBJ2-3	TRBV24-1	few	CATSVGGSPDTQYF	TGTGCCACCAGTGTAGGTGGTAGCCCAGATACGCAGTATTTT
TRBD1	TRBJ1-4	TRBV7-6	many	CASSPRQGEKLFF	TGTGCCAGCAGCCCAAGACAGGGGGAAAAACTGTTTTTT
-	TRBJ2-7	TRBV7-9	-	CASSFRPSSYEQYF	TGTGCCAGCAGCTTCCGCCCGAGCTCCTACGAGCAGTACTTC
-	TRBJ2-1	TRBV5-1	-	CASSFPGTNEQFF	TGCGCCAGCAGCTTTCCGGGGACGAATGAGCAGTTCTTC
TRBD2	TRBJ2-1	TRBV12-3/TRBV12-4	few	CASSTRGGAYNEQFF	TGTGCCAGCAGCACCCGCGGGGGGGCCTACAATGAGCAGTTCTTC
-	TRBJ2-1	TRBV7-2	-	CASSLGLVQYNEQFF	TGTGCCAGCAGCTTAGGGTTGGTCCAATACAATGAGCAGTTCTTC
-	TRBJ2-5	TRBV11-2	few	CASSLGILLARETQYF	TGTGCCAGCAGCTTAGGAATCCTCCTGGCCCGTGAGACCCAGTACTTC
-	TRBJ1-2	TRBV3-1	few	CASSPLVGASLYGYTF	TGTGCCAGCAGCCCACTAGTAGGGGCCTCCCTCTATGGCTACACCTTC
-	TRBJ1-6	TRBV6-1	few	CASSKTVSYNSPLHF	TGTGCCAGCAGCAAGACAGTCTCCTATAATTCACCCCTCCACTTT
-	TRBJ2-6	TRBV7-7	many	CASSNRRDGSGANVLTF	TGTGCCAGCAGCAATCGCCGGGACGGCTCTGGGGCCAACGTCCTGACTTTC
-	TRBJ2-1	TRBV12-5	-	CASVPQGGDEQFF	TGTGCTAGTGTCCCACAGGGTGGGGATGAGCAGTTCTTC
-	TRBJ2-7	TRBV5-1	once	CASSSTGYSYEQYF	TGCGCCAGCAGCTCGACAGGCTACAGCTACGAGCAGTACTTC
-	TRBJ1-5	TRBV11-1	-	CASNRQLDPGGNQPQHF	TGTGCCAGCAATCGACAGTTGGACCCTGGGGGCAATCAGCCCCAGCATTTT
-	TRBJ1-1	TRBV7-9	few	CASTKMNTEAFF	TGTGCCTCCACGAAGATGAACACTGAAGCTTTCTTT
-	TRBJ2-5	TRBV6-5	-	CASSYRSGALYF	TGTGCCAGCAGTTACAGGTCGGGGGCTCTGTACTTC
-	TRBJ1-6	TRBV6-5	-	CASSYGIQGPLHF	TGTGCCAGCAGTTACGGGATCCAGGGCCCCCTCCACTTT
-	TRBJ2-1	TRBV19	few	CASSRGIGIYNEQFF	TGTGCCAGTAGTAGGGGTATTGGGATTTACAATGAGCAGTTCTTC
-	TRBJ1-3	TRBV2	few	CASSESGSGNTIYF	TGTGCCAGCAGTGAATCAGGGTCTGGAAACACCATATATTTT